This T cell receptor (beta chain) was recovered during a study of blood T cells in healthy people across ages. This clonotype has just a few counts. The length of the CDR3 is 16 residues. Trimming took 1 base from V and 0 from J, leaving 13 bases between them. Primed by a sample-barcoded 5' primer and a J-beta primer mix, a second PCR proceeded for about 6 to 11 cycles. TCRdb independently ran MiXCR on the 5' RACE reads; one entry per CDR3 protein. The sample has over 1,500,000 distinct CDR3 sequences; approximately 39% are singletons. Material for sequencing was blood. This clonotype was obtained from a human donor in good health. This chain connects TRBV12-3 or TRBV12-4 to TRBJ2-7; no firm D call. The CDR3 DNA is TGTGCCAGCAGTTTAGAAGTTACAGTCTTCTCCTACGAGCAGTACTTC. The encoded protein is CASSLEVTVFSYEQYF.